One T cell receptor beta chain is described in this entry. The CDR3 runs 11 residues. V lost 8 bases to trimming and J lost 2 bases, with 6 bases between them. The germline V gene encodes CDR1 SGHAT and CDR2 FQNNGV. This record belongs to a study of control samples from healthy donors and cancer patients. Here immunoSEQ multiplex PCR was the method, and the copy in TCRdb shows in-frame clones only, minus some. This table has about 130,000 clones, roughly 94% appearing once. V and J are TRBV11-2 and TRBJ1-2; D not certain. The sample was PBMCs. The sequence derives from a man between 60 and 75 years old with colorectal cancer. CDR3 sequence: CASQQNYGYTF. The CDR3 DNA is TGTGCCAGCCAACAGAACTATGGCTACACCTTC.